One sample yielded the 25 T cell receptor beta chains listed below, sequenced in a study of response to subunit inactivated influenza vaccine. TCRdb recomputed calls from the RT-PCR reads with MiXCR, one row per CDR3 protein. The sample includes just under 250,000 distinct CDR3 sequences, 12% of them seen just once. The sample consisted of non-naive T cells sorted from PBMCs, taken 14 to 15 days before vaccination. The receptors were gathered from a middle-aged man who received an inactivated influenza vaccine.

This clonotype has a count of ten or more. V and J are TRBV2 and TRBJ2-3; D possibly corresponds to TRBD2 (6 bases). V was clipped by 0 bases and J by 2 bases, with 12 bases between them. This CDR3 region has 16 residues. CDR1 SNHLY and CDR2 FYNNEI come from the germline V gene. The CDR3 loop is CASSEASGTNTDTQYF. CDR3 sequence (DNA): TGTGCCAGCAGTGAAGCTAGCGGAACAAACACAGATACGCAGTATTTT.

There are a few counts of this clonotype. The J gene is TRBJ2-3, the V gene TRBV27; 8 nucleotides match TRBD2. CDR1 is MNHEY, CDR2 SMNVEV, per germline (reference sequence). Trimming cost V 2 bases and J 5 bases; bases outside gene matches: 15. The CDR3 totals 18 residues. The CDR3 coding sequence is TGTGCCAGCAGTTTAGATTGGAGGAACGGACTAGCAAGAGATACGCAGTATTTT. Translated, it gives CASSLDWRNGLARDTQYF.

This clonotype was seen more than once but under ten times. The rearrangement joins TRBV7-2 to TRBJ2-5, with 11 bases identical to TRBD2. The CDR3 totals 16 residues. The germline V gene has CDR1 SGHTA and CDR2 FQGNSA. With 4 bases clipped from V and 5 bases from J, the junction kept 9 bases outside the gene matches. The CDR3 protein is CASSSYHSGGAETQYF. For the CDR3, the DNA is TGTGCCAGCAGCTCCTATCATAGCGGGGGGGCCGAGACCCAGTACTTC.

The sample holds many counts of this clonotype. The chain joins TRBV27 to TRBJ2-7; weak D call: TRBD2 (5 bases). Germline CDR1 MNHEY, CDR2 SMNVEV (reference sequence). The V end lost 4 bases, the J end lost 4 bases, and 11 bases lay between the germline ends. The CDR3 loop spans 13 amino acids. The CDR3: CASSSQAGYEQYF. The CDR3 DNA is TGTGCCAGCAGTTCGCAGGCGGGTTACGAGCAGTACTTC.

The chain combines TRBV5-1 with TRBJ1-6, with a possible D match to TRBD1 (6 bases). V dropped 0 bases and J dropped 4 bases, with 14 bases sitting between them. CDR1 and CDR2 (germline): SGHRS, YFSETQ. The CDR3 runs to 17 residues. In nucleotides, the CDR3 is TGCGCCAGCAGCTTGGTCGGGGGGCGCGAGTATAATTCACCCCTCCACTTT. Protein sequence: CASSLVGGREYNSPLHF.

J is TRBJ2-1 and V is TRBV5-6; 9 bases are shared with TRBD1. The V gene end was trimmed by 0 bases and the J gene end by 8 bases; junction bases not matched to a gene: 9. The CDR3 sequence is 16 residues long. The germline V gene encodes CDR1 SGHDT and CDR2 YYEEEE. The CDR3 DNA is TGTGCCAGCAGCTTGGCTCGGGACAGGGTAGGAGATGAGCAGTTCTTC. Amino acids: CASSLARDRVGDEQFF.

This chain uses TRBV5-1 with TRBJ1-5, with D unresolved. CDR1 is SGHRS and CDR2 is YFSETQ in the germline V gene. This CDR3 spans 15 amino acids. Trimming removed 0 bases from V and 4 bases from J, with 11 bases in between. The CDR3 is CASSLEGNGNQPQHF. CDR3 DNA: TGCGCCAGCAGCTTGGAAGGGAACGGGAATCAGCCCCAGCATTTT. Complete variable domain (other parts from reference TRBV5-1 and TRBJ1-5): KAGVTQTPRYLIKTRGQQVTLSCSPISGHRSVSWYQQTPGQGLQFLFEYFSETQRNKGNFPGRFSGRQFSNSRSEMNVSTLELGDSALYLCASSLEGNGNQPQHFGDGTRLSIL.

This clonotype was seen a handful of times. The gene calls are TRBV10-3 and TRBJ1-2; no clear D. V lost 6 bases and J lost 0, with 11 bases in between. The CDR3 is 14 amino acids. The V gene's germline CDR1 is ENHRY and CDR2 SYGVKD. The CDR3 DNA follows: TGTGCCATCAGGGGTCGAGAAGCTAACTATGGCTACACCTTC. Amino acid sequence: CAIRGREANYGYTF.

In its sample, this clonotype was seen many times. The genes are TRBV7-2 and TRBJ2-7; 7 bases agree with TRBD2. V lost 5 bases to trimming and J lost 3 bases; unmatched junction nucleotides: 10. Germline V gene sequence: CDR1 SGHTA, CDR2 FQGNSA. The CDR3 covers 15 residues. CDR3 in amino acids: CASSAQYGRNYEQYF. In nucleotides, the CDR3 is TGTGCCAGCAGCGCCCAGTACGGGAGGAACTACGAGCAGTACTTC.

This chain links TRBV5-5 with TRBJ1-1; D call uncertain. Trimming pared 0 bases from V and 3 bases from J, leaving 12 bases between. Per the germline V gene, CDR1 is SGHKS and CDR2 is YYEKEE (reference sequence). The CDR3 sequence is 15 residues long. The CDR3 is CASSLGRIRDTEAFF. The CDR3, as DNA: TGTGCCAGCAGCTTGGGGAGGATACGGGACACTGAAGCTTTCTTT.

V gene TRBV4-1 combines with J gene TRBJ2-2; D perhaps matches TRBD1 (6 bases). The V gene lost 1 base and the J gene lost 0 bases, with 6 bases spanning the gap. CDR1 MGHRA and CDR2 YSYEKL come from the germline V gene. The CDR3 sequence is 15 residues long. CDR3 nucleotide sequence: TGCGCCAGCAGCCAAGGACAGGCGAACACCGGGGAGCTGTTTTTT. Its translation: CASSQGQANTGELFF.

The V gene is TRBV11-2, the J gene TRBJ1-2; D not certain. The germline CDR1 and CDR2 sequences are SGHAT and FQNNGV. The CDR3 length is 13 residues. V dropped 2 bases and J dropped 6 bases, with 10 bases sitting between them. For the CDR3, the DNA is TGTGCCAGCAGCTTACGTCTTGTGGATGGCTACACCTTC. Its protein is CASSLRLVDGYTF.

This clonotype was counted a few times. CDR3 in DNA: TGTGCCAGCAGCCAGCCCATCCTAGAGACCCAGTACTTC. Its translation is CASSQPILETQYF. The chain has TRBV3-1 and TRBJ2-5; D is uncertain. The germline V gene has CDR1 LGHDT and CDR2 YNNKEL (reference sequence). The CDR3 is 13 amino acids. V was trimmed by 3 bases and J by 4 bases, leaving 9 bases between them.

The chain uses TRBV27 and TRBJ2-1; TRBD1 agrees at 9 bases. Germline assignment: CDR1 MNHEY and CDR2 SMNVEV (reference sequence). The CDR3 spans 17 residues. The junction had 11 bases not matched to a gene; V was cut back by 5 bases and J by 3 bases. The CDR3 DNA reads TGTGCCAGCAGTCCCCCAGCCGGGACAGGGAGCTACAATGAGCAGTTCTTC. Protein product: CASSPPAGTGSYNEQFF.

This chain joins TRBV20-1 and TRBJ2-3, with 10 bases that match TRBD1. There are 14 residues in the CDR3. V was clipped by 6 bases and J by 6 bases; unmatched bases: 9. Germline V CDR1 and CDR2: DFQATT, SNEGSKA (reference sequence). CDR3 nucleotide sequence: TGCAGTGCCACCCACAGGACAGGGGGTGATACGCAGTATTTT. Protein product: CSATHRTGGDTQYF.

V usage is TRBV7-9 and J usage is TRBJ2-1; tentative D call: TRBD2 (5 bases). V lost 5 bases and J lost 10, with 18 bases in between. Germline CDR1 is SEHNR and CDR2 is FQNEAQ (reference sequence). The CDR3 is 14 amino acids. CDR3 sequence reads: CASSPLGGPSEQFF. CDR3 nucleotides: TGTGCCAGCAGCCCCCTCGGAGGCCCGTCAGAGCAGTTCTTC.

This sequence joins TRBV10-3 and TRBJ2-1, with 7 bases aligning to TRBD1. V was pared by 4 bases and J by 3 bases, with 9 bases of the junction left unmatched. CDR1 is ENHRY, CDR2 SYGVKD, per germline. CDR3 length: 16 residues. In nucleotides, the CDR3 is TGTGCCATCAGTGGTCAACAGGGGAGAGACTACAATGAGCAGTTCTTC. This translates into CAISGQQGRDYNEQFF.

V and J are TRBV27 and TRBJ2-7, with D tentatively TRBD2 (6 bases). Germline V gene sequence: CDR1 MNHEY, CDR2 SMNVEV (reference sequence). The CDR3 covers 15 residues. V lost 1 base, J lost 3 bases, and 13 bases lay in between. The CDR3 sequence is CASSLYPGAHYEQYF. The CDR3 DNA sequence: TGTGCCAGCAGTTTATATCCGGGAGCCCACTACGAGCAGTACTTC.

This clonotype was observed a handful of times. V gene TRBV28 combines with J gene TRBJ2-5; 10 nucleotides match TRBD2. Germline CDR1 and CDR2: MDHEN and SYDVKM. V shed 3 bases and J 2 bases; nucleotides not matched to a gene: 6. There are 16 residues in the CDR3. The CDR3 nucleotides are TGTGCCAGCAGTTTGTTACTAGCGGGGATACAAGAGACCCAGTACTTC. As protein: CASSLLLAGIQETQYF.

This clonotype was seen a few times. V gene TRBV10-2 combines with J gene TRBJ1-1, with 10 positions matching TRBD1. Germline CDR1 and CDR2: WSHSY and SAAADI. The CDR3 contains 14 residues. Trimming cost V 6 bases and J 4 bases; bases outside gene matches: 5. CDR3 bases: TGCGCCAGCAGAACCGGGACAGGGGCCACTGAAGCTTTCTTT. Its translation: CASRTGTGATEAFF.

This clonotype was seen repeatedly, ten times or more. The CDR3 here is CASSPGTSGSNQETQYF. CDR3 DNA sequence: TGTGCCAGCAGCCCCGGGACTAGCGGGAGTAACCAAGAGACCCAGTACTTC. The chain carries TRBV5-4 and TRBJ2-5; 14 bases are shared with TRBD2. Germline assignment: CDR1 SGHNT and CDR2 YYREEE (reference sequence). CDR3 size: 17 residues. The V and J ends lost 4 bases and 0 bases, in that order; junction bases with no gene match: 5.

The CDR3 sequence: CAVTGLAGASYNEQFF. As DNA, the CDR3 is TGTGCCGTCACCGGACTAGCGGGAGCTTCCTACAATGAGCAGTTCTTC. V gene TRBV28 combines with J gene TRBJ2-1, with 13 bases fitting TRBD2. Germline assignment: CDR1 MDHEN and CDR2 SYDVKM. CDR3 size: 16 residues. The ends lost 11 bases at V and 1 base at J; junction bases unmatched: 8.

This clonotype was detected only a few times. The chain links TRBV7-9 to TRBJ2-1; no clear D gene. From germline, CDR1 is SEHNR and CDR2 FQNEAQ (reference sequence). Trimming shortened V by 10 bases and J by 0 bases, and 22 bases separated the two germline ends. The CDR3 covers 17 residues. CDR3 bases: TGTGCCATATCCTCGAGGAGTAGCCAGAGCTCCTACAATGAGCAGTTCTTC. This codes for CAISSRSSQSSYNEQFF.

This clonotype was counted ten times or more. V and J are TRBV5-1 and TRBJ2-2; no clear D gene. This CDR3 comprises 14 residues. Germline values: CDR1 SGHRS, CDR2 YFSETQ. Deletions cut 3 bases from V and 3 bases from J, with 9 bases between. The CDR3 DNA sequence: TGCGCCAGCAGCTCGATAGCAGACACCGGGGAGCTGTTTTTT. This gives the protein CASSSIADTGELFF.

The genes are TRBV4-1 and TRBJ2-7, with D uncertain. CDR1 MGHRA and CDR2 YSYEKL come from the germline V gene. The CDR3 runs to 15 residues. Deletions cut 0 bases from V and 0 bases from J, with 9 bases between. This CDR3 reads CASSQDPRSSYEQYF. CDR3 DNA sequence: TGCGCCAGCAGCCAAGATCCCAGGAGCTCCTACGAGCAGTACTTC.